Each of the 19 T cell receptor beta chains below was sequenced from the same sample in a study of blood T cell repertoires in COVID-19. TCRdb's table, derived via immunoSEQ multiplex PCR, lists solely in-frame clones and lacks some. The table shows 200,000 or so clones, with 85% to 90% occurring only once. Sample: peripheral blood. The receptors stem from a man at least 80 years old with acute or convalescent COVID-19.

The chain combines TRBV28 with TRBJ1-2, with 10 bases fitting TRBD1. V shed 10 bases and J 4 bases; nucleotides not matched to a gene: 3. Germline loops: CDR1 MDHEN, CDR2 SYDVKM. This CDR3 has 12 residues. The CDR3 DNA is TGTGCCACTCGGGACAGGGGCTATGGCTACACCTTC. Protein sequence: CATRDRGYGYTF.

The genes are TRBV24-1 and TRBJ2-3, with 7 bases identical to TRBD1. This CDR3 contains 16 residues. CDR1 and CDR2 (germline): KGHDR, SFDVKD. The V and J ends lost 0 bases and 2 bases, in that order; junction bases with no gene match: 4. The CDR3 nucleotides read TGTGCCACCAGTGATTTGCAGGGGGACGTCACAGATACGCAGTATTTT. Its protein product is CATSDLQGDVTDTQYF.

This clone was seen a few times. The V gene is TRBV7-2, the J gene TRBJ2-7; tentative D call: TRBD1 (6 bases). V was cut by 1 base and J by 4 bases, with 11 bases left in between. The CDR3 contains 14 residues. Per germline, CDR1 SGHTA and CDR2 FQGNSA. CDR3 in amino acids: CASSLVGGSYEQYV. CDR3 DNA sequence: TGTGCCAGCAGCTTAGTTGGGGGCAGTTACGAGCAGTACGTC.

J is TRBJ2-6 and V is TRBV4-3; D is perhaps TRBD2 (5 bases). Trimming took off 6 bases at V and 0 bases at J, with 9 bases between the two ends. This CDR3 comprises 15 residues. Germline loops: CDR1 LGHNA, CDR2 YSLEER. The DNA for the CDR3 is TGCGCCAGCAGTCTCGGGGTCTCTGGGGCCAACGTCCTGACTTTC. This sequence encodes CASSLGVSGANVLTF.

V gene TRBV6-2 or TRBV6-3 combines with J gene TRBJ1-2; a weak D match, TRBD1 (6 bases). V lost 2 bases and J lost 9, with 13 bases in between. The length of the CDR3 is 13 residues. CDR1 and CDR2 from the germline V gene are MNHEY and SVGEGT. This chain's CDR3 is CASSYGQGIRYTF. Here the CDR3 DNA reads TGTGCCAGCAGTTACGGGCAGGGGATTCGCTACACCTTC.

This rearrangement joins TRBV5-6 to TRBJ2-3; TRBD2 aligns across 7 bases. The CDR3 sequence is 16 residues long. Per germline, CDR1 SGHDT and CDR2 YYEEEE. Trimming at V came to 0 bases and at J to 5 bases, leaving 9 bases not matched to a gene. The CDR3 region is CASSLAGGGYGDTQYF. The DNA for the CDR3 is TGTGCCAGCAGCTTGGCGGGGGGAGGGTATGGAGATACGCAGTATTTT.

This chain connects TRBV6-1 to TRBJ2-3, with 11 nucleotides matching TRBD2. The V segment lost 4 bases and the J segment 2 bases; nucleotides outside the gene matches: 11. This CDR3 spans 18 amino acids. Germline-derived CDR1 and CDR2 are MNHNS and SASEGT. As DNA, the CDR3 is TGTGCCAGCAGTGTATGGCCCACTAGCGGGAGTATCACAGATACGCAGTATTTT. Its translation is CASSVWPTSGSITDTQYF.

The chain uses TRBV19 and TRBJ1-5; 11 bases align to TRBD1. Germline V gene sequence: CDR1 LNHDA, CDR2 SQIVND (reference sequence). This CDR3 comprises 16 residues. The V gene end was trimmed by 6 bases and the J gene end by 1 base; junction bases not matched to a gene: 5. This CDR3 reads CASRQGTGGSNQPQHF. CDR3 bases: TGTGCCAGTAGGCAAGGGACAGGGGGAAGCAATCAGCCCCAGCATTTT. Complete variable domain (other parts from reference TRBV19 and TRBJ1-5): DGGITQSPKYLFRKEGQNVTLSCEQNLNHDAMYWYRQDPGQGLRLIYYSQIVNDFQKGDIAEGYSVSREKKESFPLTVTSAQKNPTAFYLCASRQGTGGSNQPQHFGDGTRLSIL.

In DNA, the CDR3 is TGTGCCAGCAGCCCCGGGGGGAACTATCAGCCCCAGCATTTT. This translates into CASSPGGNYQPQHF. The rearrangement joins TRBV28 to TRBJ1-5, with a weak D call TRBD1 (5 bases). V was pared by 6 bases and J by 5 bases, with 14 bases between. The CDR3 runs 14 residues. Germline V CDR1 and CDR2: MDHEN, SYDVKM.

This chain links TRBV4-1 with TRBJ2-2; D is unclear. The CDR3 loop spans 15 amino acids. In germline, CDR1 is MGHRA, CDR2 YSYEKL. The germline V and J ends were trimmed by 0 bases and 4 bases, with 9 bases remaining between them. In DNA, the CDR3 is TGCGCCAGCAGCCAAGATACCGGGTTCACCGGGGAGCTGTTTTTT. Its protein product is CASSQDTGFTGELFF.

The genes are TRBV11-1 and TRBJ2-3; D uncertain. There are 15 residues in the CDR3. The V end was cut by 4 bases, the J end by 1 base, with 12 bases between. The germline V gene encodes CDR1 SGHAT and CDR2 FQDESV (reference sequence). As DNA, the CDR3 is TGTGCCAGCAGCTCCGGAGACCTCCGCACAGATACGCAGTATTTT. Translated: CASSSGDLRTDTQYF.

This sequence joins TRBV7-2 and TRBJ2-2; perhaps TRBD2 as D (5 bases). Germline CDR1 and CDR2: SGHTA and FQGNSA. CDR3 size: 15 residues. V dropped 1 base and J dropped 4 bases, with 10 bases sitting between them. The CDR3 DNA is TGTGCCAGCAGCTTAGTCCCTAGCCGCACCGGGGAGCTGTTTTTT. Encoded protein: CASSLVPSRTGELFF.

The chain's CDR3 is CASSLIGTVNTEAFF. In nucleotides, the CDR3 is TGTGCCAGCAGTTTAATTGGGACAGTGAACACTGAAGCTTTCTTT. The chain has TRBV28 and TRBJ1-1, with 7 nucleotides matching TRBD1. Germline V gene sequence: CDR1 MDHEN, CDR2 SYDVKM. The junction had 3 bases not matched to a gene; V was cut back by 2 bases and J by 0 bases. CDR3 length equals 15 residues. The complete variable domain, with remaining parts taken from reference TRBV28 and TRBJ1-1, reads DVKVTQSSRYLVKRTGEKVFLECVQDMDHENMFWYRQDPGLGLRLIYFSYDVKMKEKGDIPEGYSVSREKKERFSLILESASTNQTSMYLCASSLIGTVNTEAFFGQGTRLTVV.

Written as DNA, the CDR3 is TGTGCCAGTAGTCAGGGGAATCAGCCCCAGCATTTT. It encodes CASSQGNQPQHF. V is TRBV19 and J is TRBJ1-5; a weak D match, TRBD1 (6 bases). The CDR3 spans 12 residues. Between the trimmed V and J ends, which lost 5 bases and 4 bases, there was a span of 6 bases. CDR1 and CDR2 (germline): LNHDA, SQIVND (reference sequence).

V is TRBV6-2 or TRBV6-3 and J is TRBJ1-6, with TRBD1 as a possible D gene (5 bases). Germline V gene sequence: CDR1 MNHEY, CDR2 SVGEGT. CDR3 size: 13 residues. The ends were cut back, 5 bases at V and 7 bases at J, with 9 bases in the middle. CDR3 bases: TGTGCCAGCAGTGGACGGGGGAATTCACCCCTCCACTTT. Its translation: CASSGRGNSPLHF.

The CDR3 DNA reads TGTGCCAGCAGTGTCACCTACAGGGGCGCAGGGGCTTCACCCCTCCACTTT. It is translated as CASSVTYRGAGASPLHF. The chain joins TRBV27 to TRBJ1-6; 7 bases line up with TRBD1. CDR3 length: 17 amino acids. With V trimmed by 5 bases and J by 9 bases, 16 bases remained unmatched. Per germline, CDR1 MNHEY and CDR2 SMNVEV (reference sequence).

This chain joins TRBV10-2 and TRBJ2-1; no definite D call. Trimming pared 4 bases from V and 7 bases from J, leaving 11 bases between. The CDR3 covers 13 residues. Germline-derived CDR1 and CDR2 are WSHSY and SAAADI. In DNA form, the CDR3 reads TGCGCCAGCAGTGTCTGGGCGCAGAATGAGCAGTTCTTC. Translated, it gives CASSVWAQNEQFF.

V gene TRBV7-2 combines with J gene TRBJ2-1; 8 positions agree with TRBD2. Germline loops: CDR1 SGHTA, CDR2 FQGNSA. CDR3 length: 14 residues. V lost 5 bases and J lost 9; bases outside the gene matches: 9. Here the CDR3 DNA reads TGTGCCAGCAGCCCCGGACTAGCTCCGAGTGAGCAGTTCTTC. Protein: CASSPGLAPSEQFF.

The chain joins TRBV19 to TRBJ2-7, with 8 bases fitting TRBD1. V was pared by 1 base and J by 3 bases, with 5 bases of the junction left unmatched. The CDR3 is 15 amino acids. Germline V lookup: CDR1 LNHDA, CDR2 SQIVND (reference sequence). This CDR3 is CASSIAPGTGYEQYF. The CDR3 nucleotides are TGTGCCAGTAGTATAGCCCCTGGGACAGGCTACGAGCAGTACTTC.